This T cell receptor beta chain stems from a study of vaccination and CD4 T cells after COVID-19. In germline, CDR1 is KGHSH, CDR2 LQKENI. V lost 2 bases to trimming and J lost 0 bases, with 10 bases between them. This CDR3 comprises 15 residues. About this clonotype itself: What it binds is unknown.

The treatment here: approximately nine-day PBMC culture with coronavirus spike peptide pools or control peptides (ViraFEST assay). Via ViraFEST, peptide pools expanded antigen-specific T cells before TCR sequencing. Dates of positive PCR ran from March to December 2020, before US Alpha, Beta and Delta variants. Researchers used the Oncomine TCR Beta short-read assay to sequence DNA from cultured CD4+ T cells. TCRdb re-called the PCR reads through MiXCR, storing one row per CDR3 protein. The sample yields 4,000 to 6,000 distinct CDR3 sequences, roughly 46% seen once. Study-level points and caveats: A nonsignificant rise from about 20 to 38 was seen in the median number of SARS-CoV-2-reactive clonotypes.

The TCR originated in a human donor who had recovered from COVID-19. The source material was CD4+ T cells from blood, cultured in vitro, sampled after SARS-CoV-2 vaccination. The rearrangement uses TRBV18 and TRBJ1-2; D is unresolved. CDR3 amino acids: CASSPGVTPNYGYTF. The CDR3 nucleotides are TGTGCCAGCTCACCAGGCGTGACTCCTAACTATGGCTACACCTTC.